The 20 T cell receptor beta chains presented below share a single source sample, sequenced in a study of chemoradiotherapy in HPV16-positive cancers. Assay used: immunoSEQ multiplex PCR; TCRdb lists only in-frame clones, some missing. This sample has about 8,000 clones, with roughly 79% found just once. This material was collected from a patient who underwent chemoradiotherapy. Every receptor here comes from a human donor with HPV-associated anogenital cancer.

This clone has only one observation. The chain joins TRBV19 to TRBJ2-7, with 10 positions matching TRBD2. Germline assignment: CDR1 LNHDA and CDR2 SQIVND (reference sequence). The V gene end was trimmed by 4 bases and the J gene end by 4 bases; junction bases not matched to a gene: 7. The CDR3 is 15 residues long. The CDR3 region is CASSKVPSGSYEQYF. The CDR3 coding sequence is TGTGCCAGTAGTAAGGTACCTAGCGGGAGTTACGAGCAGTACTTC.

The CDR3 sequence is CASSVVDSLFGNTIYF. Here the CDR3 DNA reads TGTGCCAGCAGCGTAGTGGACAGCCTATTTGGAAACACCATATATTTT. The rearrangement links TRBV9 to TRBJ1-3, with D possibly TRBD1 on 6 matching bases. This CDR3 has 16 amino acids. Germline assignment: CDR1 SGDLS and CDR2 YYNGEE. V was pared by 0 bases and J by 3 bases, with 13 bases between. Full variable domain (rest looked up from reference TRBV9 and TRBJ1-3): DSGVTQTPKHLITATGQRVTLRCSPRSGDLSVYWYQQSLDQGLQFLIQYYNGEERAKGNILERFSAQQFPDLHSELNLSSLELGDSALYFCASSVVDSLFGNTIYFGEGSWLTVV.

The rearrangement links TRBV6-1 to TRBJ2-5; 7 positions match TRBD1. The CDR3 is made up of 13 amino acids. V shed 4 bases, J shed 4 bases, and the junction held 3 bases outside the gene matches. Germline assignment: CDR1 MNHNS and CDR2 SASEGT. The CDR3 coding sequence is TGTGCCAGCAGTGTTACAGGGGCAGAGACCCAGTACTTC. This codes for CASSVTGAETQYF.

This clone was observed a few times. The DNA for the CDR3 is TGTGCCAGCAGCTTAAGCCAGGGCGGAGAAAAACTGTTTTTT. As protein: CASSLSQGGEKLFF. V and J are TRBV7-9 and TRBJ1-4, with a weak D call TRBD1 (5 bases). This CDR3 has 14 amino acids. The V end lost 2 bases, the J end lost 8 bases, and 12 bases lay between the germline ends. Germline lookup yields CDR1 SEHNR and CDR2 FQNEAQ (reference sequence). Full variable domain (outside the CDR3, taken from reference TRBV7-9 and TRBJ1-4): DTGVSQNPRHKITKRGQNVTFRCDPISEHNRLYWYRQTLGQGPEFLTYFQNEAQLEKSRLLSDRFSAERPKGSFSTLEIQRTEQGDSAMYLCASSLSQGGEKLFFGSGTQLSVL.

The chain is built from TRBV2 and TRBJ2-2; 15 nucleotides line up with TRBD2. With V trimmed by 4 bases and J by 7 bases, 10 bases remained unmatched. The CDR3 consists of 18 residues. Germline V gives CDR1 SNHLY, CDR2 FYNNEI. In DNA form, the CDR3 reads TGTGCCAGCAGTGGAGGGACTAGCGGGAGGATCGGGCACGGGGAGCTGTTTTTT. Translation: CASSGGTSGRIGHGELFF.

DNA of the CDR3: TGCGCCAGCAGCTTGGTTTCGGGGAGGAACACCGGGGAGCTGTTTTTT. Translation gives CASSLVSGRNTGELFF. The J gene is TRBJ2-2, the V gene TRBV5-1, with TRBD2 as a possible D gene (5 bases). The CDR3 spans 16 residues. CDR1 SGHRS and CDR2 YFSETQ come from the germline V gene. Trimming stripped 0 bases from V and 1 base from J, with 10 bases between. Looking up the rest from reference TRBV5-1 and TRBJ2-2 gives the full variable domain: KAGVTQTPRYLIKTRGQQVTLSCSPISGHRSVSWYQQTPGQGLQFLFEYFSETQRNKGNFPGRFSGRQFSNSRSEMNVSTLELGDSALYLCASSLVSGRNTGELFFGEGSRLTVL.

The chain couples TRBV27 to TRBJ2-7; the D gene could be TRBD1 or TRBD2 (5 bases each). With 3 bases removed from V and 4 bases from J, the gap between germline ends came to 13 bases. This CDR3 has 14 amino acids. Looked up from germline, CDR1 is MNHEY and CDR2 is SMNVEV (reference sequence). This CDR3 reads CASSFSDTGYEQYF. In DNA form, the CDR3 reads TGTGCCAGCAGTTTCTCGGACACGGGGTACGAGCAGTACTTC.

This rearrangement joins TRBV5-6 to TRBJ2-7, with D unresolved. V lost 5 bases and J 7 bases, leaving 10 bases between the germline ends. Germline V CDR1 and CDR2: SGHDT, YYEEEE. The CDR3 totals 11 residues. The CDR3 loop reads CASSIRQEQYF. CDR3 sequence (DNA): TGTGCCAGCAGTATCAGGCAGGAGCAGTACTTC.

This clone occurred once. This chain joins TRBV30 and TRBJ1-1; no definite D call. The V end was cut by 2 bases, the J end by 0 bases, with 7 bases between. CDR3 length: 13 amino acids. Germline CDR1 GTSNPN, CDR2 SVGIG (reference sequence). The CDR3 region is CAWSIMVNTEAFF. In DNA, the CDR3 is TGTGCCTGGAGTATAATGGTGAACACTGAAGCTTTCTTT.

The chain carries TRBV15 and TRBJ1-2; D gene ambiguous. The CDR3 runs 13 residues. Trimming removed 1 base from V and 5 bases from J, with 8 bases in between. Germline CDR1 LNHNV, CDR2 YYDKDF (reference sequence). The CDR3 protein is CATSRADVYGYTF. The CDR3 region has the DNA TGTGCCACCAGCAGAGCGGACGTGTATGGCTACACCTTC.

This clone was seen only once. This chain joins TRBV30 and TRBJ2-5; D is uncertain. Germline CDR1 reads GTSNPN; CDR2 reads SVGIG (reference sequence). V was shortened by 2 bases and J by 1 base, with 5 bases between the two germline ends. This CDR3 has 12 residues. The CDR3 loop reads CAWSSIQETQYF. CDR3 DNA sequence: TGTGCCTGGAGTAGCATCCAAGAGACCCAGTACTTC.

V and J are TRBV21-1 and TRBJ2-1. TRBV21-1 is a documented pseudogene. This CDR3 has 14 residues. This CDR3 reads CASSKDTGGNEQFF. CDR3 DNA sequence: TGTGCCAGCAGCAAAGACACAGGAGGCAATGAGCAGTTCTTC.

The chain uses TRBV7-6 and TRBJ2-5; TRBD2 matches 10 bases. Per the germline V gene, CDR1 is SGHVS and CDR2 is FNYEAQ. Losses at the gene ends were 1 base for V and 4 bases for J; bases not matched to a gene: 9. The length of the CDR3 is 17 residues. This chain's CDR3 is CASSLVQRAGGPETQYF. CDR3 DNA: TGTGCCAGCAGCTTAGTACAGCGAGCGGGGGGGCCAGAGACCCAGTACTTC.

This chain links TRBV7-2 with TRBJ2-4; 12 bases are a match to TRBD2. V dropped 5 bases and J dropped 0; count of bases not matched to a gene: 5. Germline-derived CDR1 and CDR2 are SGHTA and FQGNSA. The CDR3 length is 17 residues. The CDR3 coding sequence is TGTGCCAGCAGCGAGACTAGCGGGGGCATAGCCAAAAACATTCAGTACTTC. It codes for CASSETSGGIAKNIQYF.

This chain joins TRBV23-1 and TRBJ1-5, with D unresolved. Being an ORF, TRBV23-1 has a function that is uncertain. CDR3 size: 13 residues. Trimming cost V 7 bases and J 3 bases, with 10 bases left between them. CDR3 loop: CASTRGPNQPQHF. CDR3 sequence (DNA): TGCGCCAGCACCAGAGGACCCAATCAGCCCCAGCATTTT.

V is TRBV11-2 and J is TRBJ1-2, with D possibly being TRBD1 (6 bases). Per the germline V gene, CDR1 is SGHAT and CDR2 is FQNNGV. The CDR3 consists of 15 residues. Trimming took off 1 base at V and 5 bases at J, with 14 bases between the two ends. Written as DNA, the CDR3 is TGTGCCAGCAGCTTAGTAGCGGCAGGGGTATATGGCTACACCTTC. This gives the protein CASSLVAAGVYGYTF.

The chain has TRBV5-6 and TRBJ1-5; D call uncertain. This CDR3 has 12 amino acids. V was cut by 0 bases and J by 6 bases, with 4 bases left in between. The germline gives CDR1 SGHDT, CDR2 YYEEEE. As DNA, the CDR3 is TGTGCCAGCAGCTTGGTAGGTCAGCCCCAGCATTTT. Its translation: CASSLVGQPQHF.

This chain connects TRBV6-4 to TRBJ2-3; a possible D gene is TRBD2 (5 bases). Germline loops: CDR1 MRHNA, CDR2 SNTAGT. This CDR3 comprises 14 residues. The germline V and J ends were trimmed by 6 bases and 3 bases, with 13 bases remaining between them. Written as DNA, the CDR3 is TGTGCCAGCAGCACTACTGGCGGGACAGATACGCAGTATTTT. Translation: CASSTTGGTDTQYF.

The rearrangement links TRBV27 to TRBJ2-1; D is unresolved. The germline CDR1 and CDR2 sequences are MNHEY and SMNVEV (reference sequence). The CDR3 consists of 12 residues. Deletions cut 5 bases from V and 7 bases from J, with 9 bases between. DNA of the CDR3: TGTGCCAGCAGTGTCATAGGGAATGAGCAGTTCTTC. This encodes CASSVIGNEQFF.

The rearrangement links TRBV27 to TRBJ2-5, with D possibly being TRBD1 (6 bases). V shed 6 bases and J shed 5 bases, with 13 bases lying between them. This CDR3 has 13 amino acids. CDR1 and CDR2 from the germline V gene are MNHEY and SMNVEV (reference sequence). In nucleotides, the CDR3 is TGTGCCAGCAGACAGGGTACGTGGGAGACCCAGTACTTC. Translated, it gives CASRQGTWETQYF.